This TCR beta chain is from a study of CDR3 diversity in severe acne. One entry per CDR3 protein results from TCRdb running MiXCR on the PCR reads. The data show tens of thousands of distinct CDR3 sequences, around 53% seen once. This CDR3 has 13 residues. The germline V and J ends were trimmed by 4 bases and 7 bases, with 12 bases remaining between them. The germline CDR1 and CDR2 sequences are KGHDR and SFDVKD. The clonotype was recovered from a male donor in good health, without acne. The chain is built from TRBV24-1 and TRBJ1-2, with a weak D call TRBD1 (5 bases). Sequenced input: blood. CDR3 DNA sequence: TGTGCCACCAGTGACCGCGGGGCAGTTGGCTACACCTTC. Protein: CATSDRGAVGYTF.